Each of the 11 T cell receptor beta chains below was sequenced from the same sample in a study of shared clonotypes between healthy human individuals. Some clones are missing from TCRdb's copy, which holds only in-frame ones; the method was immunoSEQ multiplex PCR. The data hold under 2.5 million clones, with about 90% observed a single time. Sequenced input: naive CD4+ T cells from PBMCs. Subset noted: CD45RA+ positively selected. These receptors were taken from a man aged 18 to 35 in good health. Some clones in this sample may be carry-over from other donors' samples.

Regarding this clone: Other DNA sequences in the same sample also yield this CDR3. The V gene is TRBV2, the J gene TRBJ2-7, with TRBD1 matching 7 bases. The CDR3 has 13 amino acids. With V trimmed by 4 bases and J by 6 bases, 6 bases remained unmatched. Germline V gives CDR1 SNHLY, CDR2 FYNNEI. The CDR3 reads CASSVTGVGEQYF. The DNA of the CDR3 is TGTGCCAGCAGTGTTACAGGGGTTGGCGAGCAGTACTTC.

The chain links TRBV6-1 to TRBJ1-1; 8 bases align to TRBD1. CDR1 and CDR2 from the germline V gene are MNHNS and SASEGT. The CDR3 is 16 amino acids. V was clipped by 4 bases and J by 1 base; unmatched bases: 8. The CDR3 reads CASSAPRGQGNTEAFF. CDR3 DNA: TGTGCCAGCAGTGCCCCCAGGGGGCAGGGGAACACTGAAGCTTTCTTT.

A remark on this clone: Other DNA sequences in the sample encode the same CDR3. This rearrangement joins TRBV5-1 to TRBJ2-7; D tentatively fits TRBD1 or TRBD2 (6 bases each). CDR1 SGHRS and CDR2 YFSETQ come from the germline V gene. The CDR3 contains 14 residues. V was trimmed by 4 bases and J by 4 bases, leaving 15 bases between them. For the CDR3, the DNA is TGCGCCAGCAGCCTCGCCGGGGGCAGATACGAGCAGTACTTC. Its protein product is CASSLAGGRYEQYF.

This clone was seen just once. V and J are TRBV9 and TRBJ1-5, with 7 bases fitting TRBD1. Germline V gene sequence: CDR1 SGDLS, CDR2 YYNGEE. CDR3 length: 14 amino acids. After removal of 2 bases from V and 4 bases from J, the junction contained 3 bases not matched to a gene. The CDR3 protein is CASSVTGANQPQHF. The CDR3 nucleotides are TGTGCCAGCAGCGTCACAGGGGCGAATCAGCCCCAGCATTTT.

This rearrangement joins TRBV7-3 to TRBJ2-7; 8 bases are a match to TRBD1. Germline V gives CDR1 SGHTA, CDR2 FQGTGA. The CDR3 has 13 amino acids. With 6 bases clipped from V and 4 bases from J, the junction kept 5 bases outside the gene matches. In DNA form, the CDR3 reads TGTGCCAGCAGTCCAGGGGGCGCGTACGAGCAGTACTTC. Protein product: CASSPGGAYEQYF.

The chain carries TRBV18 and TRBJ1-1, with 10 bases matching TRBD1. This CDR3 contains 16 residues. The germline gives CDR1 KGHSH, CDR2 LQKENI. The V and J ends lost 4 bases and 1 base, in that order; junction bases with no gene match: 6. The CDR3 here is CASSLGQGTSNTEAFF. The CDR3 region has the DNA TGTGCCAGCTCACTGGGACAGGGGACCTCGAACACTGAAGCTTTCTTT.

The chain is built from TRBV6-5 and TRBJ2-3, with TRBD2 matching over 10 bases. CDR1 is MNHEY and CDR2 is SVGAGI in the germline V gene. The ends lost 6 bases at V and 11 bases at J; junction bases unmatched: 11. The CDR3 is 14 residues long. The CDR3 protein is CASSEAGGPHKQYF. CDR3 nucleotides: TGTGCCAGCAGCGAAGCGGGAGGGCCCCACAAGCAGTATTTT.

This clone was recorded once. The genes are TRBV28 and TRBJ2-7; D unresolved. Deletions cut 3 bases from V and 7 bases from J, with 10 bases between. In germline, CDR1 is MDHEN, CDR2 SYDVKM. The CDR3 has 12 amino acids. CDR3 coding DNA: TGTGCCAGCAGTTTCCACCTACGGGAGCAGTACTTC. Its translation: CASSFHLREQYF. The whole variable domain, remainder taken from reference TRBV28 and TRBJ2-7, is DVKVTQSSRYLVKRTGEKVFLECVQDMDHENMFWYRQDPGLGLRLIYFSYDVKMKEKGDIPEGYSVSREKKERFSLILESASTNQTSMYLCASSFHLREQYFGPGTRLTVT.

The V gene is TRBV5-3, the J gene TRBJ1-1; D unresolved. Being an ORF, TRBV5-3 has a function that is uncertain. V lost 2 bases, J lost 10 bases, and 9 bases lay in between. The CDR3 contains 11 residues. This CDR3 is CARSLSSGAFF. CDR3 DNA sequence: TGTGCCAGAAGCTTATCATCGGGAGCTTTCTTT.

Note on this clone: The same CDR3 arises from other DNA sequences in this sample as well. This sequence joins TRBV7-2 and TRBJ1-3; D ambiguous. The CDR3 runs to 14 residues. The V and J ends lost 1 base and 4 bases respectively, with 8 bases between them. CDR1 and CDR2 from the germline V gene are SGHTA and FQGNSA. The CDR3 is CASSLGVTGNTIYF. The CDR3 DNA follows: TGTGCCAGCAGCTTAGGTGTCACGGGAAACACCATATATTTT. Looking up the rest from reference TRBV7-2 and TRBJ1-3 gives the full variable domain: GAGVSQSPSNKVTEKGKDVELRCDPISGHTALYWYRQSLGQGLEFLIYFQGNSAPDKSGLPSDRFSAERTGGSVSTLTIQRTQQEDSAVYLCASSLGVTGNTIYFGEGSWLTVV.

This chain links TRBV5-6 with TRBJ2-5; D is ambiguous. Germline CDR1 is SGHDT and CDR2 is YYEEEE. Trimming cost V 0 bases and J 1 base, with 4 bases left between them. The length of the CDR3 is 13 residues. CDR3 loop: CASSLEPQETQYF. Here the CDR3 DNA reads TGTGCCAGCAGCTTGGAACCCCAAGAGACCCAGTACTTC.